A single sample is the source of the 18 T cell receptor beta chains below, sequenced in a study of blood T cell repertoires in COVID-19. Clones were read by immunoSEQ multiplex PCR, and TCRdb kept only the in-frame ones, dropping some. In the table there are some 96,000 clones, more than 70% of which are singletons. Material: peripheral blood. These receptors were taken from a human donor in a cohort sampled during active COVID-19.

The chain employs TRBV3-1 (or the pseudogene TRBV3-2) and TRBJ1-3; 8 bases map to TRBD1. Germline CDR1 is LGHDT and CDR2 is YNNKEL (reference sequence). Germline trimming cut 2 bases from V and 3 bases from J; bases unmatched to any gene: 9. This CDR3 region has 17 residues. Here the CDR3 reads CASSQRQGANFGNTIYF. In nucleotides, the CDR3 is TGTGCCAGCAGCCAACGGCAGGGGGCGAATTTTGGAAACACCATATATTTT.

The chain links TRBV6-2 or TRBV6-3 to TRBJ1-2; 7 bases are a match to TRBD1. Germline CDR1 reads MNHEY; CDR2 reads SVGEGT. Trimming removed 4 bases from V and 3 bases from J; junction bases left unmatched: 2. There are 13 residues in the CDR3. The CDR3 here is CASSFDRDYGYTF. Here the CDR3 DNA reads TGTGCCAGCAGTTTCGACAGGGACTATGGCTACACCTTC.

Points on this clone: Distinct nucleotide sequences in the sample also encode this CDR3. CDR3 DNA: TGCAGCGTTAGGACAGGTAGGAACACTGAAGCTTTCTTT. It codes for CSVRTGRNTEAFF. The chain joins TRBV29-1 to TRBJ1-1; 7 positions agree with TRBD1. Trimming removed 5 bases from V and 1 base from J; junction bases left unmatched: 4. Per the germline V gene, CDR1 is SQVTM and CDR2 is ANQGSEA. The CDR3 length is 13 residues.

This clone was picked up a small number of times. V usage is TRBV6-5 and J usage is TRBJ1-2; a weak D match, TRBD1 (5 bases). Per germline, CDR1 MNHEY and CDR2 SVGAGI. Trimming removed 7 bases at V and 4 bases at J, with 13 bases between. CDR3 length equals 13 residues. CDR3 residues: CASKPGQGYGYTF. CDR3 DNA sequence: TGTGCCAGCAAGCCAGGGCAAGGCTATGGCTACACCTTC.

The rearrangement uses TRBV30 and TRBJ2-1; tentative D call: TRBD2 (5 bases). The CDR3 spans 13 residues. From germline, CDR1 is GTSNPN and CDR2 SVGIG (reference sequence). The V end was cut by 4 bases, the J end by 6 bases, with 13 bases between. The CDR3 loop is CAWTPGSPNEQFF. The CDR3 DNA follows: TGTGCCTGGACCCCGGGATCTCCCAATGAGCAGTTCTTC.

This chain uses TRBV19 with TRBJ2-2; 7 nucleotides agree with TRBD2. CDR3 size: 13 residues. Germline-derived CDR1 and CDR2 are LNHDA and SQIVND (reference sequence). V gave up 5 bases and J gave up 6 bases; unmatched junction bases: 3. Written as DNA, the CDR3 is TGTGCCAGTAGTTCAGCGGGGCCCGGGGAGCTGTTTTTT. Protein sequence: CASSSAGPGELFF.

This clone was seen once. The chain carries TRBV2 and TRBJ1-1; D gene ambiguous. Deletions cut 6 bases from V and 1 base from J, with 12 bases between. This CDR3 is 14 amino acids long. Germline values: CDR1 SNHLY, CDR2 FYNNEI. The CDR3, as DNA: TGTGCCAGCAGCTTGGCTGGTTCGAACACTGAAGCTTTCTTT. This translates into CASSLAGSNTEAFF. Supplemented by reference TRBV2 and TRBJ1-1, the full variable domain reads EPEVTQTPSHQVTQMGQEVILRCVPISNHLYFYWYRQILGQKVEFLVSFYNNEISEKSEIFDDQFSVERPDGSNFTLKIRSTKLEDSAMYFCASSLAGSNTEAFFGQGTRLTVV.

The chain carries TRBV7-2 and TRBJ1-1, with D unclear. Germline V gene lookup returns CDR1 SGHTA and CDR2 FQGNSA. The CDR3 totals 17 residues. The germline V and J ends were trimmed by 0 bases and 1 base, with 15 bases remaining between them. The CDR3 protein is CASSLAGRLVPNTEAFF. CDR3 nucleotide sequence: TGTGCCAGCAGCTTAGCTGGCAGGCTCGTCCCGAACACTGAAGCTTTCTTT.

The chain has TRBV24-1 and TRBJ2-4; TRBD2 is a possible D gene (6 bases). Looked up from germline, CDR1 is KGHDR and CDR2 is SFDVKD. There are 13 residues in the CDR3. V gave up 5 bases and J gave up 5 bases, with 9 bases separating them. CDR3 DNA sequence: TGTGCCACCAGTGCGGGGGAGGAAAACATTCAGTACTTC. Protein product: CATSAGEENIQYF.

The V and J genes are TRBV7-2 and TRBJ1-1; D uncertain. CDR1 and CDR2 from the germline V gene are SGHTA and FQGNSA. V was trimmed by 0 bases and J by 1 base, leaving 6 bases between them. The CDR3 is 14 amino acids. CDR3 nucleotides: TGTGCCAGCAGCTTAGCCAGACAGAACACTGAAGCTTTCTTT. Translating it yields CASSLARQNTEAFF.

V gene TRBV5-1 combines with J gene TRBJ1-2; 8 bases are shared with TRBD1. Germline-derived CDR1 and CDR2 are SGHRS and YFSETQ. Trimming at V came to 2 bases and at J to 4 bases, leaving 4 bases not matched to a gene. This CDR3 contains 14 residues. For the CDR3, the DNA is TGCGCCAGCAGCTTAGACGGGACAGGCTATGGCTACACCTTC. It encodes CASSLDGTGYGYTF.

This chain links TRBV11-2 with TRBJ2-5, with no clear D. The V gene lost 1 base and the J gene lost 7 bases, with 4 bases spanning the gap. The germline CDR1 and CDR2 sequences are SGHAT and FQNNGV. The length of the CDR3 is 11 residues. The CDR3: CASSLGLTQYF. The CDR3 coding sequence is TGTGCCAGCAGCTTAGGTCTGACCCAGTACTTC.

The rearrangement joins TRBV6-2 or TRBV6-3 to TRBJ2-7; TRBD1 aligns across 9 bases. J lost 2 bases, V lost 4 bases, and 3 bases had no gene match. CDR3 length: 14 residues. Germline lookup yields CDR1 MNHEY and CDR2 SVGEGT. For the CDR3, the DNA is TGTGCCAGCAGTTGGGACAGGGAAGCCTACGAGCAGTACTTC. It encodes CASSWDREAYEQYF.

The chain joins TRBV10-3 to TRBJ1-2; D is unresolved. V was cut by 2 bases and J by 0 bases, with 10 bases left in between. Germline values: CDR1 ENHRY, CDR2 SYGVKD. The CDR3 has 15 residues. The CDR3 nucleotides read TGTGCCATCAGTGAGGCCCGGGGTGCTAACTATGGCTACACCTTC. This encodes CAISEARGANYGYTF.

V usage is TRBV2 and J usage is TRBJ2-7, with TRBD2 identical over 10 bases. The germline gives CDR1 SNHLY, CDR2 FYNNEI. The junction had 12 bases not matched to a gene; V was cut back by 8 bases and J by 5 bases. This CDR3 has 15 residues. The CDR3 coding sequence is TGTGCCAGCTCCCCCGGGACTAGCGTCGGGAACGAGCAGTACTTC. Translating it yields CASSPGTSVGNEQYF.

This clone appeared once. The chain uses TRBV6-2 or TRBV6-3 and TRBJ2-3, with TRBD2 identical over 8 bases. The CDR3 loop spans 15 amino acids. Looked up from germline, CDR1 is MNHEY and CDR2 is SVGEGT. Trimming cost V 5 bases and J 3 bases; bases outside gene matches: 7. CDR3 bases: TGTGCCAGCAGTCAAAGCGGGAGTGGGACAGATACGCAGTATTTT. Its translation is CASSQSGSGTDTQYF.

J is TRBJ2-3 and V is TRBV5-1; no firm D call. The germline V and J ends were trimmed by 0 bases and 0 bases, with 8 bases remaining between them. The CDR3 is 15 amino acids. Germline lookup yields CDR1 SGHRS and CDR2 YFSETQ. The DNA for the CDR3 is TGCGCCAGCAGCTTGGATGGGCTTAGCACAGATACGCAGTATTTT. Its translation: CASSLDGLSTDTQYF.

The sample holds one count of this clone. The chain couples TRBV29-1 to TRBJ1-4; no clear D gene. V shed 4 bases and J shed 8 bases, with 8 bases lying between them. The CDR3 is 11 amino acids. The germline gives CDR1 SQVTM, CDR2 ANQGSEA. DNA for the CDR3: TGCAGCGTTGGGTGGAGGGAAAAACTGTTTTTT. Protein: CSVGWREKLFF.